This T cell receptor beta chain appears in the sequencing data of a study of Graves' ophthalmopathy and Graves' hyperthyroidism. The TCR beta CDR3 regions underwent amplification from RNA transcripts. A first-round RT-PCR used HTBI primers, followed by a second-round multiplex PCR. Via MiXCR, TCRdb re-called the multiplex PCR reads, giving one row per CDR3 protein. The sample contains a few hundred thousand distinct CDR3 sequences, about 21% of which appear only once. Looked up from germline, CDR1 is SQVTM and CDR2 is ANQGSEA. Deletions cut 2 bases from V and 9 bases from J, with 8 bases between. The CDR3 consists of 10 residues. A single count supports this clonotype.

The genes are TRBV29-1 and TRBJ2-7; D unclear. This clonotype originated in a woman aged 18-30 years with stable Graves' hyperthyroidism. Input material: peripheral blood. DNA for the CDR3: TGCAGCGTTGAACATAAGGGGCAGTACTTC. Its translation: CSVEHKGQYF.